This TCR beta chain was profiled in a study of blood T cell repertoires in COVID-19. The overall study: Samples representing acute and convalescent COVID-19 were sourced from the United States, Italy and Spain. Sample material is recorded as cDNA or gDNA derived from T cells, B-cell-depleted T cells, or PBMCs.

The CDR3 is 17 residues long. Trimming left V 4 bases short and J 3 bases short, with 21 bases between. Germline V gene lookup returns CDR1 MGHRA and CDR2 YSYEKL. In the authors' workflow: The authors estimated nucleated cell counts from reference gene primer amplification. Produced via immunoSEQ multiplex PCR; TCRdb's table is partial and in-frame only. V, J and clone size are taken as reported in that table, and D and trimming were inferred from the DNA itself. The profile shows 110,000 or so clones, roughly 87% of them singletons. Sequencing input: peripheral blood. V gene TRBV4-1 combines with J gene TRBJ1-1; D is possibly TRBD1 (5 bases). This sequence originates from a human donor in a cohort sampled during active COVID-19. In DNA, the CDR3 is TGCGCCAGCAGCCCAAACTTCGGAGGGGTTCAGCACACTGAAGCTTTCTTT. Its translation: CASSPNFGGVQHTEAFF.